This TCR beta chain was profiled in a study of blood T cell repertoires in COVID-19. Study overall: Samples came from the United States, Italy and Spain, spanning acute and convalescent COVID-19. From T cells, B-cell-depleted T cells, or PBMCs came the material, which was cDNA or gDNA.

In the authors' workflow: Counts of nucleated cells, estimated from reference gene primer amplification, were obtained. Measured with immunoSEQ multiplex PCR; TCRdb has only the in-frame clones, and not every one. The D gene and trimming were derived from the DNA, and the V and J assignments and clone size from that table. Found here are about 150,000 clones, about 86% of them singletons; the top ten hold roughly 7%. The CDR3 sequence is 16 residues long. CDR1 and CDR2 from the germline V gene are LNHDA and SQIVND (reference sequence). With V trimmed by 4 bases and J by 2 bases, 2 bases remained unmatched.

Sequences were obtained from peripheral blood. V gene TRBV19 combines with J gene TRBJ2-7; 16 bases are a match to TRBD2. This clonotype originated in a man aged 50-60 years with active or convalescent COVID-19. The CDR3 here is CASSSGTSGGAYEQYF. In DNA form, the CDR3 reads TGTGCCAGTAGTAGTGGGACTAGCGGGGGGGCCTACGAGCAGTACTTC.